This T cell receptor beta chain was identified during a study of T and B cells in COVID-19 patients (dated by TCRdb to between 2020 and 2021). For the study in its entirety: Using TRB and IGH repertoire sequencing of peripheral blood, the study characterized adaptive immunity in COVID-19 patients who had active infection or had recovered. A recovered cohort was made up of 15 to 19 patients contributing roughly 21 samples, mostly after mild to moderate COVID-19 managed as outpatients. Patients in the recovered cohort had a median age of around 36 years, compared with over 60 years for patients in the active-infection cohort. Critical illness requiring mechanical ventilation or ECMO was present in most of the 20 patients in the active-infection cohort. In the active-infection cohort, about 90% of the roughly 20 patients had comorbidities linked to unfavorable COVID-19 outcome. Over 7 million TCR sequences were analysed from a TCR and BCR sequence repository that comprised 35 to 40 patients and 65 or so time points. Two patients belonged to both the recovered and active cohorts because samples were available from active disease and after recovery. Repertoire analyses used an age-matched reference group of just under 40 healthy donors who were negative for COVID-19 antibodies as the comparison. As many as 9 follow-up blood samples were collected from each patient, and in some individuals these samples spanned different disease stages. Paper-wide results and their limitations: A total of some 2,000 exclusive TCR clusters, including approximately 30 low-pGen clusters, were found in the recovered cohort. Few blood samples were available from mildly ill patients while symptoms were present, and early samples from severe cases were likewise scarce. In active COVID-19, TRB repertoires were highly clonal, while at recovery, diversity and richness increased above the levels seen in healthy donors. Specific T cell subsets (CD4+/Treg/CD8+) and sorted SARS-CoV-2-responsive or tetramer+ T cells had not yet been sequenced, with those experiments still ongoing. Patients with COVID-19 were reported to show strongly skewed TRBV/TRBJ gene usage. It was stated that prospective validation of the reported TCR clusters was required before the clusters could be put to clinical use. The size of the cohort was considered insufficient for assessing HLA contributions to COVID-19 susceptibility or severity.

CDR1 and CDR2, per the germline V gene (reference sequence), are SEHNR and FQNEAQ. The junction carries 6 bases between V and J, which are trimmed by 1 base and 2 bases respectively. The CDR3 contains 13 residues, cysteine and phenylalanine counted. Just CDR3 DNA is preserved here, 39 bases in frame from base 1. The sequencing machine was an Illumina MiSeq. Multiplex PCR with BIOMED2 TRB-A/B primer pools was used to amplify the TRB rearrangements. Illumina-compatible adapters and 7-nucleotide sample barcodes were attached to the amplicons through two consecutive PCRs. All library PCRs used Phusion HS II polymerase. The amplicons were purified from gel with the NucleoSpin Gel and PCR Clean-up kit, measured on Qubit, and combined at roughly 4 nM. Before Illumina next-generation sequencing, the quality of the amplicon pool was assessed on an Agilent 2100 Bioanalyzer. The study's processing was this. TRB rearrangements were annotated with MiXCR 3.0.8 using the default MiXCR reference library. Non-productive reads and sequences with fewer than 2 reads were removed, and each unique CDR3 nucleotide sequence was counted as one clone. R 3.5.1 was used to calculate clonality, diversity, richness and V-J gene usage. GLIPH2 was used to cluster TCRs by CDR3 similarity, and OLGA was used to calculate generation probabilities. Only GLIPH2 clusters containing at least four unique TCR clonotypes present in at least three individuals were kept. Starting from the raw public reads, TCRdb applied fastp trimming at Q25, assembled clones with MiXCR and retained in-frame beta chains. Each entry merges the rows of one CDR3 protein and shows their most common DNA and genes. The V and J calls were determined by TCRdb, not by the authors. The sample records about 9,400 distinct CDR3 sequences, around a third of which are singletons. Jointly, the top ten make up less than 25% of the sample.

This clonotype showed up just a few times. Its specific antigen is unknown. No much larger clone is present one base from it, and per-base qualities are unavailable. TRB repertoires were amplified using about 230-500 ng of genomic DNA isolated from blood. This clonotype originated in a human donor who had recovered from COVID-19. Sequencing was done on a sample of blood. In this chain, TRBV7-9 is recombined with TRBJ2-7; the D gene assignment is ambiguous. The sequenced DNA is TGTGCCAGCAGCTTAGTTGGGACCTACGAGCAGTACTTC. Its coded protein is CASSLVGTYEQYF.